The rows below give T cell receptor beta chains drawn from one sample of a study of cytomegalovirus exposure and HLA in healthy donors. Using immunoSEQ multiplex PCR, the repertoire was profiled, and TCRdb retains in-frame clones only, with some absent. The table lists about 130,000 clones. The material sequenced was PBMCs. These TCRs come from a man younger than 35 in good health and CMV-seronegative. Each CDR3 is given with its conserved first and last residue. The D gene is left open where the match is weak.

>-|TRBV4-1|TRBJ2-5
CASTTNIDAWETQYF
TGCGCCAGCACCACTAATATAGACGCCTGGGAGACCCAGTACTTC
>TRBD1|TRBV10-3|TRBJ1-2
CAIRGTGAINYGYTF
TGTGCCATCAGGGGGACAGGGGCGATTAACTATGGCTACACCTTC
>-|TRBV27|TRBJ2-3
CASSLQGLGTDTQYF
TGTGCCAGCAGTTTACAGGGCCTCGGCACAGATACGCAGTATTTT
>-|TRBV18|TRBJ1-1
CASSPRQAGPVTEAFF
TGTGCCAGCTCACCCCGACAGGCCGGGCCTGTGACTGAAGCTTTCTTT
>-|TRBV5-1|TRBJ1-1
CASSSSPTENTEAFF
TGCGCCAGCAGCTCCTCCCCTACAGAGAACACTGAAGCTTTCTTT
>-|TRBV11-2|TRBJ2-7
CASSLGQNYEQYF
TGTGCCAGCAGCTTAGGACAGAACTACGAGCAGTACTTC
>TRBD2|TRBV7-9|TRBJ2-7
CASSFQSGGPYEQYF
TGTGCCAGCAGCTTCCAAAGCGGGGGACCCTACGAGCAGTACTTC
>TRBD2|TRBV4-1|TRBJ2-7
CASRQDLAGSYEQYF
TGCGCCAGCAGACAAGACCTAGCGGGGTCCTACGAGCAGTACTTC
>TRBD1|TRBV7-9|TRBJ2-7
CASSLGAAGGPPYEQYF
TGTGCCAGCAGCTTAGGGGCCGCAGGGGGCCCTCCATACGAGCAGTACTTC
>-|TRBV18|TRBJ1-3
CASSLTTPDSGNTIYF
TGTGCCAGCTCACTTACTACCCCAGATTCTGGAAACACCATATATTTT
>TRBD2|TRBV4-1|TRBJ2-7
CASSPGLAGGEQYF
TGCGCCAGCAGCCCGGGACTAGCGGGAGGCGAGCAGTACTTC
>-|TRBV27|TRBJ2-7
CASILRTGVTYEQYF
TGTGCCAGCATCCTACGGACGGGGGTAACCTACGAGCAGTACTTC
>TRBD1|TRBV5-4|TRBJ2-2
CASSSWDSYSGELFF
TGTGCCAGCAGCTCCTGGGACAGCTACAGCGGGGAGCTGTTTTTT
>TRBD1|TRBV15|TRBJ2-6
CATSKAGQGISGANVLTF
TGTGCCACCAGTAAGGCAGGACAGGGAATCTCTGGGGCCAACGTCCTGACTTTC
>-|TRBV19|TRBJ1-6
CASSMQDNSPLHF
TGTGCCAGTAGTATGCAGGATAATTCACCCCTCCACTTT
>-|TRBV28|TRBJ1-2
CASSLRGWGYTF
TGTGCCAGCAGTTTAAGGGGTTGGGGCTACACCTTC
>-|TRBV19|TRBJ1-2
CASSGGVYTF
TGTGCCAGTAGTGGGGGGGTATACACCTTC
>TRBD2|TRBV5-1|TRBJ2-3
CASSSGLSSGGNTDTQYF
TGCGCCAGCAGCTCCGGCCTATCTAGCGGGGGTAACACAGATACGCAGTATTTT
>TRBD2|TRBV19|TRBJ2-1
CASSVLAGEYNEQFF
TGTGCCAGTAGTGTACTAGCGGGAGAGTACAATGAGCAGTTCTTC
>-|TRBV11-2|TRBJ2-1
CASRLRELSVNEQFF
TGTGCCAGCAGGCTACGGGAACTCAGCGTCAATGAGCAGTTCTTC
>-|TRBV29-1|TRBJ1-2
CSVKPPGVGGYTF
TGCAGCGTTAAACCGCCGGGTGTTGGGGGCTACACCTTC
>-|TRBV7-8|TRBJ2-1
CASSYTLGPDNEQFF
TGTGCCAGCAGCTATACCCTGGGGCCGGACAATGAGCAGTTCTTC